This T cell receptor beta chain was recorded in a study of T-cell memory formation after mild COVID-19. As for the study in general: Across donors, TCR clusters were largely donor specific.

The CDR3 extends over 15 amino acids. CDR1 is KGHSH, CDR2 LQKENI, per germline. V was cut by 2 bases and J by 1 base, with 12 bases left in between. The sample holds a few counts of this clonotype. Antigen unknown. Study results and caveats: That cross-reactive memory joined was suggested by some responding clones appearing in pre-infection memory.

TCRdb reprocessed the 5' RACE reads with MiXCR, giving one entry per CDR3 protein. The table includes 250,000 to 400,000 distinct CDR3 sequences, 13% to 15% detected once. The V call is TRBV18, the J call TRBJ2-7; TRBD2 is a possible D gene (5 bases). Sequencing input: PBMCs or a T cell subset sorted from them (not recorded which). The clonotype comes from a man younger than 35 who had mild COVID-19 (a few samples of this study predate the infection). Cell type and time point are not known. The CDR3 region is CASSPILGKSYEQYF. The CDR3 DNA reads as TGTGCCAGCTCACCAATACTCGGGAAGTCCTACGAGCAGTACTTC.